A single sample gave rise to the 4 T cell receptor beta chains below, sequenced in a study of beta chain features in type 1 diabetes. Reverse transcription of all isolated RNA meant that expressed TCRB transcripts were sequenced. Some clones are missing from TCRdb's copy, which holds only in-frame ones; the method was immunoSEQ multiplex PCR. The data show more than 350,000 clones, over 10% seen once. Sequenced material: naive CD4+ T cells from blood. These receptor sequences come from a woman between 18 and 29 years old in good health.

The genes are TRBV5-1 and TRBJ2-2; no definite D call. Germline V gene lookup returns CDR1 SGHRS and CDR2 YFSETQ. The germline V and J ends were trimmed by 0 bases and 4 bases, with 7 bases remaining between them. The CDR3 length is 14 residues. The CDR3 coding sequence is TGCGCCAGCAGCTTGGTGGCGATCACCGGGGAGCTGTTTTTT. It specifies CASSLVAITGELFF.

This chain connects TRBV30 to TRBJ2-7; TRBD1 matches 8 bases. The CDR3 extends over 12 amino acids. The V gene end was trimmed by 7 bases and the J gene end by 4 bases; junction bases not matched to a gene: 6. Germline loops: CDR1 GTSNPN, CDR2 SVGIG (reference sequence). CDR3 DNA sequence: TGTGCCTTCACAGGGGGAATTTACGAGCAGTACTTC. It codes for CAFTGGIYEQYF.

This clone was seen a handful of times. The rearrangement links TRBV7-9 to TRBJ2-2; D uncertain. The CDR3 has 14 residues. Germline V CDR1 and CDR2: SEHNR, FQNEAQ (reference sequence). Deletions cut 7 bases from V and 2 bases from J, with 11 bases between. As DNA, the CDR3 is TGTGCCAGCACCCCTATCGGAAACACCGGGGAGCTGTTTTTT. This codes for CASTPIGNTGELFF.

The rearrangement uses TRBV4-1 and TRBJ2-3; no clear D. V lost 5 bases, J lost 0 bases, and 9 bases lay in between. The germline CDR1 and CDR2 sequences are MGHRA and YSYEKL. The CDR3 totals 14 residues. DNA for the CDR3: TGCGCCAGCAGCTCGTATCAAAGCACAGATACGCAGTATTTT. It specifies CASSSYQSTDTQYF.